A single sample is the source of the 21 T cell receptor beta chains below, sequenced in a study of PD-1 blockade in classical Hodgkin lymphoma. The repertoire was sequenced with immunoSEQ multiplex PCR; TCRdb's copy has only in-frame clones and lacks some. The sample consists of roughly 140,000 clones, less than 80% of them appearing once. Exposure to brentuximab vedotin varied, and each patient had relapsed following autologous stem cell transplantation. Here the sequenced sample was peripheral blood mononuclear cells (PBMCs), taken before the second cycle of nivolumab. The receptors were gathered from a human donor with classical Hodgkin lymphoma.

On this clone itself: This may be a read error, as it is one base from a much larger clone. The J gene is TRBJ2-7, the V gene TRBV6-1, with D perhaps given as TRBD1 or TRBD2 (5 bases each). Trimming took 6 bases from V and 3 from J, leaving 15 bases between them. The V gene's germline CDR1 is MNHNS and CDR2 SASEGT. The CDR3 is 14 residues long. The CDR3 DNA sequence: TGTGCCAGCAGCTTGGTGGGACGGCACTACGAGCAGTACTTC. Its translation is CASSLVGRHYEQYF.

This clone appeared once. This sequence joins TRBV27 and TRBJ2-5; D unclear. V was cut by 5 bases and J by 5 bases, with 12 bases left in between. This CDR3 is 13 amino acids long. Germline assignment: CDR1 MNHEY and CDR2 SMNVEV (reference sequence). In DNA, the CDR3 is TGTGCCAGCAGTCCCCGTATCGGTGAGACCCAGTACTTC. The encoded protein is CASSPRIGETQYF.

This chain uses TRBV7-9 with TRBJ1-5; 7 nucleotides align to TRBD1. Trimming took 3 bases from V and 6 from J; bases not matched to a gene: 2. Germline CDR1 reads SEHNR; CDR2 reads FQNEAQ (reference sequence). This CDR3 has 13 residues. CDR3 sequence: CASSLQGVQPQHF. The CDR3 DNA reads TGTGCCAGCAGCTTGCAGGGGGTTCAGCCCCAGCATTTT.

The chain links TRBV7-8 to TRBJ1-1; TRBD1 matches at 10 bases. Losses at the gene ends were 6 bases for V and 7 bases for J; bases not matched to a gene: 5. Germline V gene data show CDR1 as SGHVS and CDR2 as FQNEAQ. The CDR3 has 13 residues. The CDR3 nucleotides are TGTGCCAGCAGACCCCGGGACAGGGGTGAAGCTTTCTTT. It yields the protein CASRPRDRGEAFF.

The V call is TRBV6-5, the J call TRBJ1-3, with 7 bases aligning to TRBD1. Germline loops: CDR1 MNHEY, CDR2 SVGAGI. V dropped 8 bases and J dropped 2; count of bases not matched to a gene: 3. The CDR3 is 13 residues long. As DNA, the CDR3 is TGTGCCAGCGAAGACAGGGCTGGAAACACCATATATTTT. Encoded protein: CASEDRAGNTIYF.

This rearrangement joins TRBV19 to TRBJ1-4; no reliable D call. The CDR3 extends over 16 amino acids. Trimming took 6 bases from V and 1 from J, leaving 15 bases between them. Germline CDR1 LNHDA, CDR2 SQIVND (reference sequence). The CDR3 loop reads CASSRFPTGTNEKLFF. The CDR3 DNA reads TGTGCCAGTAGCCGCTTTCCGACGGGAACTAATGAAAAACTGTTTTTT.

V is TRBV25-1 and J is TRBJ1-2; D might be TRBD1 (5 bases). CDR3 length: 15 residues. Per germline, CDR1 MGHDK and CDR2 SYGVNS. The germline V and J ends were trimmed by 1 base and 6 bases, with 15 bases remaining between them. CDR3 sequence reads: CASSELPGGGHGYTF. DNA of the CDR3: TGTGCCAGCAGTGAATTGCCCGGCGGGGGACATGGCTACACCTTC.

The J gene is TRBJ2-2, the V gene TRBV27; 13 bases map to TRBD2. J was trimmed by 4 bases and V by 6 bases; bases with no gene match: 5. Germline assignment: CDR1 MNHEY and CDR2 SMNVEV (reference sequence). The CDR3 spans 16 residues. The CDR3 DNA reads as TGTGCCAGCAGGGTACTAGCGGGAGGGGGCACCGGGGAGCTGTTTTTT. Protein sequence: CASRVLAGGGTGELFF.

The V call is TRBV7-6, the J call TRBJ2-3; 12 bases map to TRBD2. The length of the CDR3 is 16 residues. The V segment lost 4 bases and the J segment 4 bases; nucleotides outside the gene matches: 6. Germline values: CDR1 SGHVS, CDR2 FNYEAQ. The CDR3 here is CASSSLAGGQADTQYF. The CDR3 nucleotides read TGTGCCAGCAGCTCACTAGCGGGAGGACAGGCAGATACGCAGTATTTT. The full variable domain, rest sourced from reference TRBV7-6 and TRBJ2-3, is GAGVSQSPRYKVTKRGQDVALRCDPISGHVSLYWYRQALGQGPEFLTYFNYEAQQDKSGLPNDRFSAERPEGSISTLTIQRTEQRDSAMYRCASSSLAGGQADTQYFGPGTRLTVL.

This rearrangement joins TRBV5-8 to TRBJ2-3, with D hard to call. This CDR3 region has 13 residues. Trimming removed 0 bases from V and 6 bases from J, with 8 bases in between. CDR1 and CDR2 from the germline V gene are SGHTS and YDEGEE. As DNA, the CDR3 is TGTGCCAGCAGCTTGGGCTACTCTGATACGCAGTATTTT. This sequence encodes CASSLGYSDTQYF.

The rearrangement joins TRBV6-5 to TRBJ1-4, with a weak D call TRBD1 (5 bases). The V gene's germline CDR1 is MNHEY and CDR2 SVGAGI. V gave up 2 bases and J gave up 4 bases, with 8 bases separating them. CDR3 length: 14 amino acids. CDR3 residues: CASSYDSSNEKLFF. For the CDR3, the DNA is TGTGCCAGCAGTTACGACAGTAGTAATGAAAAACTGTTTTTT.

The chain combines TRBV6-5 with TRBJ1-6, with 7 bases identical to TRBD1. CDR1 is MNHEY, CDR2 SVGAGI, per germline. There are 16 residues in the CDR3. The junction had 10 bases not matched to a gene; V was cut back by 2 bases and J by 9 bases. The CDR3 sequence: CASSYRPQGGASPLHF. For the CDR3, the DNA is TGTGCCAGCAGTTACCGGCCTCAGGGGGGGGCTTCACCCCTCCACTTT.

A remark on this clone: This clone may be a read error of a much larger clone one base away. The chain couples TRBV19 to TRBJ1-1; 9 bases match TRBD1. The V and J ends lost 9 bases and 2 bases, in that order; junction bases with no gene match: 4. CDR1 LNHDA and CDR2 SQIVND come from the germline V gene (reference sequence). This CDR3 spans 13 amino acids. CDR3 sequence reads: CASRDRVNTEAFF. The CDR3 DNA is TGTGCCAGCCGGGACAGGGTAAACACTGAAGCTTTCTTT.

The chain has TRBV11-2 and TRBJ2-7; 7 nucleotides match TRBD1. The trim removed 1 base at V and 7 bases at J, leaving 10 bases unmatched. The CDR3 runs to 15 residues. Germline V CDR1 and CDR2: SGHAT, FQNNGV. The CDR3 here is CASSLGRQGFREQYF. In DNA form, the CDR3 reads TGTGCCAGCAGCTTAGGGAGACAGGGTTTCAGGGAGCAGTACTTC.

The chain links TRBV6-1 to TRBJ2-3; 9 nucleotides line up with TRBD2. Trimming cost V 2 bases and J 1 base; bases outside gene matches: 19. CDR1 and CDR2 (germline): MNHNS, SASEGT. The CDR3 sequence is 21 residues long. CDR3 DNA sequence: TGTGCCAGCAGTGAAACCCTGCGCTTGCGCGGGGGGGCCGGGGGCACAGATACGCAGTATTTT. Translating it yields CASSETLRLRGGAGGTDTQYF.

This chain links TRBV28 with TRBJ2-7; perhaps D is TRBD1 or TRBD2 (5 bases each). V lost 5 bases, J lost 4 bases, and 15 bases lay in between. The CDR3 loop spans 14 amino acids. CDR1 is MDHEN and CDR2 is SYDVKM in the germline V gene. This chain's CDR3 is CASSISGTVYEQYF. The DNA for the CDR3 is TGTGCCAGCAGTATATCTGGGACGGTGTACGAGCAGTACTTC.

V gene TRBV18 combines with J gene TRBJ2-7; D remains unclear. V lost 4 bases, J lost 1 base, and 17 bases lay in between. This CDR3 has 16 residues. CDR1 and CDR2 from the germline V gene are KGHSH and LQKENI. The CDR3 here is CASSLTGGQTSYEQYF. The CDR3 coding sequence is TGTGCCAGCTCACTCACGGGCGGCCAGACTTCCTACGAGCAGTACTTC.

The V gene is TRBV6-6, the J gene TRBJ2-5; no clear D. Germline V gene lookup returns CDR1 MNHNY and CDR2 SVGAGI (reference sequence). V was pared by 2 bases and J by 3 bases, with 10 bases between. The CDR3 totals 14 residues. CDR3 sequence reads: CASSYGQFEETQYF. DNA of the CDR3: TGTGCCAGCAGTTACGGGCAGTTCGAAGAGACCCAGTACTTC.

In its sample, this clone was seen a few times. CDR3 sequence (DNA): TGTGCCAGCAGCTCGATACCAGGGAGTTACGCGAACACCGGGGAGCTGTTTTTT. It yields the protein CASSSIPGSYANTGELFF. J is TRBJ2-2 and V is TRBV7-2; D is perhaps TRBD1 or TRBD2 (5 bases each). The CDR3 length is 18 residues. The germline CDR1 and CDR2 sequences are SGHTA and FQGNSA. The V gene lost 4 bases and the J gene lost 0 bases, with 18 bases spanning the gap. Full variable domain (remainder filled in from reference TRBV7-2 and TRBJ2-2): GAGVSQSPSNKVTEKGKDVELRCDPISGHTALYWYRQSLGQGLEFLIYFQGNSAPDKSGLPSDRFSAERTGGSVSTLTIQRTQQEDSAVYLCASSSIPGSYANTGELFFGEGSRLTVL.

This chain links TRBV7-8 with TRBJ2-3, with 7 nucleotides matching TRBD1. The CDR3 totals 18 residues. V gave up 5 bases and J gave up 0 bases; unmatched junction bases: 14. Germline V gene lookup returns CDR1 SGHVS and CDR2 FQNEAQ. The CDR3 sequence: CASSLVSLRDSSTDTQYF. The DNA for the CDR3 is TGTGCCAGCAGCCTAGTCAGCCTCCGGGACAGTAGCACAGATACGCAGTATTTT. The whole variable domain, remainder taken from reference TRBV7-8 and TRBJ2-3, is GAGVSQSPRYKVAKRGQDVALRCDPISGHVSLFWYQQALGQGPEFLTYFQNEAQLDKSGLPSDRFFAERPEGSVSTLKIQRTQQEDSAVYLCASSLVSLRDSSTDTQYFGPGTRLTVL.

V and J are TRBV7-2 and TRBJ1-2, with TRBD1 matching over 9 bases. Trimming at V came to 5 bases and at J to 3 bases, leaving 1 base not matched to a gene. This CDR3 has 13 residues. Germline V gene data show CDR1 as SGHTA and CDR2 as FQGNSA. Written as DNA, the CDR3 is TGTGCCAGCAGCAGGGACAGGGACTATGGCTACACCTTC. It encodes CASSRDRDYGYTF.